The 17 T cell receptor beta chains listed next were all sequenced from one sample in a study of Ad26.COV2.S vaccination and SARS-CoV-2 variants. Only in-frame clones appear in the TCRdb table, and some are missing; sequencing was by immunoSEQ multiplex PCR. The sample consists of roughly 400,000 clones, 80% to 95% of them appearing once. Described treatment: roughly 18 received Ad26.COV2.S at low or high dose, single or two shots; several received placebo; per-sample allocation not given. Sampling happened 63 days after the first vaccine or placebo injection. The sample was peripheral blood, taken in a trial of Ad26.COV2.S vaccine versus placebo. All receptors come from a person aged 18-65 years who received the Ad26.COV2.S COVID-19 vaccine or a placebo.

The chain recombines TRBV18 with TRBJ2-6, with D possibly TRBD2 on 6 matching bases. Between the trimmed V and J ends, which lost 4 bases and 2 bases, there was a span of 15 bases. The germline CDR1 and CDR2 sequences are KGHSH and LQKENI. CDR3 length: 17 residues. CDR3 nucleotide sequence: TGTGCCAGCTCACGACGGTCGGGACTCGCTGGGGCCAACGTCCTGACTTTC. Encoded protein: CASSRRSGLAGANVLTF. Based on the CDR3 plus reference TRBV18 and TRBJ2-6, the full variable domain is NAGVMQNPRHLVRRRGQEARLRCSPMKGHSHVYWYRQLPEEGLKFMVYLQKENIIDESGMPKERFSAEFPKEGPSILRIQQVVRGDSAAYFCASSRRSGLAGANVLTFGAGSRLTVL.

V gene TRBV5-4 combines with J gene TRBJ1-2, with D unclear. Germline CDR1 and CDR2: SGHNT and YYREEE (reference sequence). This CDR3 contains 14 residues. The V gene lost 4 bases and the J gene lost 4 bases, with 14 bases spanning the gap. The DNA for the CDR3 is TGTGCCAGCAGCCCGCCCGGGCAAAGCTATGGCTACACCTTC. This sequence encodes CASSPPGQSYGYTF.

The rearrangement links TRBV6-5 to TRBJ2-7; 8 bases fit TRBD1. This CDR3 spans 12 amino acids. Germline V gives CDR1 MNHEY, CDR2 SVGAGI. The J segment lost 7 bases and the V segment lost 6 bases, leaving 5 bases of the junction unmatched. For the CDR3, the DNA is TGTGCCAGCAGGAAAAACAGGGGGGAGCAGTACTTC. It is translated as CASRKNRGEQYF.

The rearrangement uses TRBV4-3 and TRBJ2-7, with TRBD2 as a possible D gene (5 bases). Trimming cost V 2 bases and J 0 bases, with 11 bases left between them. The length of the CDR3 is 15 residues. Germline V gives CDR1 LGHNA, CDR2 YSLEER. CDR3 region: CASSQQRESSYEQYF. The DNA for the CDR3 is TGCGCCAGCAGCCAACAAAGGGAGTCCTCCTACGAGCAGTACTTC.

V and J are TRBV3-1 (or the pseudogene TRBV3-2) and TRBJ2-2; 7 positions match TRBD2. Germline assignment: CDR1 LGHDT and CDR2 YNNKEL (reference sequence). The ends lost 10 bases at V and 4 bases at J; junction bases unmatched: 9. The CDR3 has 14 amino acids. This chain's CDR3 is CAISGLGGTGELFF. CDR3 nucleotide sequence: TGTGCCATCTCCGGACTAGGTGGCACCGGGGAGCTGTTTTTT.

The chain has TRBV7-2 and TRBJ1-4; D call uncertain. V was cut by 2 bases and J by 5 bases, with 12 bases left in between. The V gene's germline CDR1 is SGHTA and CDR2 FQGNSA. The CDR3 loop spans 15 amino acids. The CDR3, as DNA: TGTGCCAGCAGCTTACTTCCCGCGGGGAATGAAAAACTGTTTTTT. It specifies CASSLLPAGNEKLFF. Together with reference TRBV7-2 and TRBJ1-4, the CDR3 gives the full variable domain: GAGVSQSPSNKVTEKGKDVELRCDPISGHTALYWYRQSLGQGLEFLIYFQGNSAPDKSGLPSDRFSAERTGGSVSTLTIQRTQQEDSAVYLCASSLLPAGNEKLFFGSGTQLSVL.

This clone appeared a single time. The genes are TRBV30 and TRBJ2-7; D is ambiguous. Trimming took off 3 bases at V and 1 base at J, with 13 bases between the two ends. CDR3 size: 14 residues. Germline CDR1 GTSNPN, CDR2 SVGIG (reference sequence). The CDR3 region is CAWSLWGASYEQYF. The CDR3 coding sequence is TGTGCCTGGAGCCTTTGGGGTGCATCCTACGAGCAGTACTTC.

The rearrangement joins TRBV4-3 to TRBJ1-1; no firm D call. Germline CDR1 and CDR2: LGHNA and YSLEER. This CDR3 has 14 residues. Trimming removed 3 bases from V and 5 bases from J, with 13 bases in between. As DNA, the CDR3 is TGCGCCAGCAGCCATGAGACACCACCGACTGAAGCTTTCTTT. It specifies CASSHETPPTEAFF.

This clone came up once. The CDR3 loop is CASSSLFVGGYTF. The DNA for the CDR3 is TGTGCCAGCAGCAGCCTCTTCGTAGGTGGCTACACCTTC. The chain links TRBV27 to TRBJ1-2; no firm D call. V lost 6 bases and J 7 bases, leaving 15 bases between the germline ends. The CDR3 has 13 residues. Germline V gene sequence: CDR1 MNHEY, CDR2 SMNVEV (reference sequence).

The chain uses TRBV4-1 and TRBJ1-4; TRBD1 might be the D (5 bases). The CDR3 sequence is 16 residues long. CDR1 is MGHRA, CDR2 YSYEKL, per germline. Trimming removed 0 bases at V and 7 bases at J, with 15 bases between. CDR3 loop: CASSQDLNRLGEKLFF. In nucleotides, the CDR3 is TGCGCCAGCAGCCAAGATCTCAACAGGTTGGGTGAAAAACTGTTTTTT.

The V and J genes are TRBV5-1 and TRBJ2-6; D uncertain. From germline, CDR1 is SGHRS and CDR2 YFSETQ. The V gene lost 0 bases and the J gene lost 1 base, with 8 bases spanning the gap. The CDR3 totals 16 residues. CDR3 nucleotides: TGCGCCAGCAGCTTGGCCATAGTATCTGGGGCCAACGTCCTGACTTTC. This gives the protein CASSLAIVSGANVLTF. Full variable domain (remainder filled in from reference TRBV5-1 and TRBJ2-6): KAGVTQTPRYLIKTRGQQVTLSCSPISGHRSVSWYQQTPGQGLQFLFEYFSETQRNKGNFPGRFSGRQFSNSRSEMNVSTLELGDSALYLCASSLAIVSGANVLTFGAGSRLTVL.

This clone was found once. The rearrangement links TRBV5-6 to TRBJ1-2; 7 positions agree with TRBD1. The CDR3 has 17 amino acids. Losses at the gene ends were 5 bases for V and 4 bases for J; bases not matched to a gene: 17. CDR1 is SGHDT, CDR2 YYEEEE, per germline. CDR3 residues: CASSLGGPGTSSYGYTF. CDR3 nucleotide sequence: TGTGCCAGCAGTTTAGGGGGCCCCGGGACTTCTTCCTATGGCTACACCTTC. The full variable domain, with the rest looked up from reference TRBV5-6 and TRBJ1-2, is DAGVTQSPTHLIKTRGQQVTLRCSPKSGHDTVSWYQQALGQGPQFIFQYYEEEERQRGNFPDRFSGHQFPNYSSELNVNALLLGDSALYLCASSLGGPGTSSYGYTFGSGTRLTVV.

The chain uses TRBV5-1 and TRBJ2-1; 14 bases align to TRBD2. From germline, CDR1 is SGHRS and CDR2 YFSETQ. This CDR3 region has 15 residues. J was trimmed by 8 bases and V by 4 bases; bases with no gene match: 5. The CDR3 region has the DNA TGCGCCAGCAGCGGGACTAGCGGGGGCCGGGATGAGCAGTTCTTC. This encodes CASSGTSGGRDEQFF.

The chain has TRBV19 and TRBJ1-1; D ambiguous. Germline values: CDR1 LNHDA, CDR2 SQIVND (reference sequence). V was clipped by 5 bases and J by 4 bases, with 5 bases between them. CDR3 size: 11 residues. The CDR3 region has the DNA TGTGCCAGTAGTGGCCTCACTGAAGCTTTCTTT. Translating gives CASSGLTEAFF.

Details on this clone: Other DNA sequences in the sample encode the same CDR3. V and J are TRBV3-1 (or the pseudogene TRBV3-2) and TRBJ2-7; 7 bases are shared with TRBD2. The germline CDR1 and CDR2 sequences are LGHDT and YNNKEL (reference sequence). This CDR3 has 13 residues. Trimming removed 1 base from V and 4 bases from J; junction bases left unmatched: 1. CDR3 protein: CASSQAGGYEQYF. The DNA of the CDR3 is TGTGCCAGCAGCCAAGCGGGGGGTTACGAGCAGTACTTC.

This clone appeared once. The J gene is TRBJ2-2, the V gene TRBV4-1; 7 nucleotides agree with TRBD2. Unmatched junction bases numbered 5, after V lost 9 bases and J lost 1 base. The CDR3 is 14 amino acids. Germline V gives CDR1 MGHRA, CDR2 YSYEKL. CDR3 DNA sequence: TGCGCCAGTCGTGCGGGGGTGAACACCGGGGAGCTGTTTTTT. As protein: CASRAGVNTGELFF.

V and J are TRBV15 and TRBJ2-6; 7 nucleotides line up with TRBD1. The V and J ends lost 6 bases and 2 bases, in that order; junction bases with no gene match: 4. The CDR3 length is 15 residues. CDR1 and CDR2 (germline): LNHNV, YYDKDF (reference sequence). Here the CDR3 reads CATRLGTAGANVLTF. CDR3 DNA sequence: TGTGCCACCAGACTTGGGACAGCTGGGGCCAACGTCCTGACTTTC. The complete variable domain, with remaining parts taken from reference TRBV15 and TRBJ2-6, reads DAMVIQNPRYQVTQFGKPVTLSCSQTLNHNVMYWYQQKSSQAPKLLFHYYDKDFNNEADTPDNFQSRRPNTSFCFLDIRSPGLGDTAMYLCATRLGTAGANVLTFGAGSRLTVL.